The T cell receptor beta chain described here comes from a study of T-cell memory formation after mild COVID-19. As for the study in general: Largely donor-specific sequence clusters came from two donors. Study outcomes and limitations: Clones from the second wave (peaking day 37) had unconfirmed SARS-CoV-2 specificity. The CD4+ clones that contracted clustered mainly within CM and EM, and the CD8+ clones concentrated in EMRA. Some responding clones appeared in pre-infection memory, suggesting cross-reactive memory joined.

Regarding this clonotype: No antigen is known for it.

The length of the CDR3 is 14 residues. CDR1 is LNHNV and CDR2 is YYDKDF in the germline V gene (reference sequence). Trimming cost V 5 bases and J 0 bases; bases outside gene matches: 2. One entry per CDR3 protein results from TCRdb running MiXCR on the 5' RACE reads. The sample consists of hundreds of thousands of distinct CDR3 sequences, around 21% of them appearing once. The chain has TRBV15 and TRBJ2-3; 7 bases align to TRBD1. The sequence was obtained from an adult woman who had mild COVID-19 (a few samples of this study predate the infection). Cell type and time point are not known. Sequencing used PBMCs or a T cell subset sorted from them (not recorded which). CDR3 sequence reads: CATSPGQSTDTQYF. The CDR3 DNA follows: TGTGCCACCAGCCCGGGACAGAGCACAGATACGCAGTATTTT.